This TCR beta chain came from a study of T cell responses to AZD1222 COVID-19 vaccine. General study results and limits: Elevations in Spike-specific TCR breadth and depth followed administration of two AZD1222 doses.

Points on this clone: Antigen: not known. This sample includes further DNA sequences coding for the same CDR3.

Profiled with immunoSEQ multiplex PCR; TCRdb holds only in-frame clones, not every one. This table holds some 140,000 clones, 91% found once. The CDR3 runs 11 residues. The V gene lost 3 bases and the J gene lost 5 bases, with 2 bases spanning the gap. CDR1 and CDR2 (germline): SGDLS, YYNGEE. This clonotype was sampled from an adult in good health. The chain employs TRBV9 and TRBJ2-2; no reliable D call. The input for sequencing was peripheral blood, taken on day 0 of AZD1222 vaccination. CDR3 nucleotide sequence: TGTGCCAGCAGCGGGACCGGGGAGCTGTTTTTT. It codes for CASSGTGELFF.